The entry that follows covers one T cell receptor (beta chain) sequence. The source of the sample is a study of blood T cell repertoires in COVID-19. At the level of the study: Whether acute or convalescent, the COVID-19 samples came from the United States, Italy and Spain. Nucleic acid was either cDNA or gDNA, and it came from T cells, B-cell-depleted T cells, or PBMCs.

Germline assignment: CDR1 SGHRS and CDR2 YFSETQ. The length of the CDR3 is 12 residues. V was pared by 4 bases and J by 0 bases, with 4 bases between. Some clones are missing from TCRdb's copy, which holds only in-frame ones; the method was immunoSEQ multiplex PCR. The sample has some 150,000 clones, around 78% seen once. The genes are TRBV5-1 and TRBJ2-5; no reliable D call. This sequence originates from a man older than 75 with acute or convalescent COVID-19. Sequenced material: peripheral blood. The CDR3 DNA follows: TGCGCCAGCAGCCCTCACCAAGAGACCCAGTACTTC. Its translation: CASSPHQETQYF.